This T cell receptor (beta chain) was profiled in a study of breast tumors, draining lymph nodes, adjacent tissues. Study-wide findings and caveats: The data were judged consistent with most tumor T cells coming from lymph node and expanding in tumor. Compared with lymph nodes, tumors were less diverse; compared with nontumor tissue, more. Luminal-like breast cancer showed significantly greater tumor-nontumor repertoire similarity than basal-like breast cancer did. Tumor T cell lymph node origin was a supported hypothesis, not proven.

TCRdb used MiXCR to reprocess the multiplex PCR reads, holding one entry per CDR3 protein. The sample carries 140,000 to 150,000 distinct CDR3 sequences, roughly 33% recorded once. As for this clonotype: Its specificity is not known. Since a much larger clone is just one base distant, this may be a read error.

Samples came from axillary lymph nodes draining the breast cancer. The CDR3 spans 12 residues. CDR1 is SGHTS, CDR2 YDEGEE, per germline. Trimming stripped 0 bases from V and 8 bases from J, with 8 bases between. The sequenced sample was axillary lymph node tissue. This rearrangement joins TRBV5-8 to TRBJ1-2; no clear D. The receptor was isolated from a female donor with breast cancer. Some clones in this sample may be carry-over from other donors' samples. The CDR3, as DNA: TGTGCCAGCAGCTTGGATTCCGCGGGCTACACCTTC. Protein: CASSLDSAGYTF. The whole variable domain, filled in from reference TRBV5-8 and TRBJ1-2, reads EAGVTQSPTHLIKTRGQQATLRCSPISGHTSVYWYQQALGLGLQFLLWYDEGEERNRGNFPPRFSGRQFPNYSSELNVNALELEDSALYLCASSLDSAGYTFGSGTRLTVV.